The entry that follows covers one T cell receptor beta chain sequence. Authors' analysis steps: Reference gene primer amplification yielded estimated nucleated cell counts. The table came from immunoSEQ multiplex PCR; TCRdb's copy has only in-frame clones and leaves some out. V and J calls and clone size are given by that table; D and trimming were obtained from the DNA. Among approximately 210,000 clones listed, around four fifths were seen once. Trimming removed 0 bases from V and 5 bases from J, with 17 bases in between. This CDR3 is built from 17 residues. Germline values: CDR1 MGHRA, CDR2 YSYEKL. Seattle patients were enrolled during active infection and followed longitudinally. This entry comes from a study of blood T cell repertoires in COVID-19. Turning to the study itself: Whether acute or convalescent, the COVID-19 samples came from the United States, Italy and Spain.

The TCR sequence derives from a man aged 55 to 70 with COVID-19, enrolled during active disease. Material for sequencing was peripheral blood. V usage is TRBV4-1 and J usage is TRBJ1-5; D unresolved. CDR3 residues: CASSQEGLGGRDQPQHF. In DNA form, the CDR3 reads TGCGCCAGCAGCCAAGAAGGGCTAGGCGGGCGGGATCAGCCCCAGCATTTT.